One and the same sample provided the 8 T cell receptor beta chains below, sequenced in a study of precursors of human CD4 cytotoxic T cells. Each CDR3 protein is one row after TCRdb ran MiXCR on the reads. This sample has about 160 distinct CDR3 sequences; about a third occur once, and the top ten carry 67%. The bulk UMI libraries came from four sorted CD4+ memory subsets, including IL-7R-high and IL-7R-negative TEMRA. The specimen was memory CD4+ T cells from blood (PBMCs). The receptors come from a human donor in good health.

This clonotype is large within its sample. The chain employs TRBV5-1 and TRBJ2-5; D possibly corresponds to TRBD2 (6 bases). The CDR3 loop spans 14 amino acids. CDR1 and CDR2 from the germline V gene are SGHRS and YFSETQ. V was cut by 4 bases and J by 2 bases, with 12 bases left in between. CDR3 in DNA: TGCGCCAGCAGCCCGGGACTGATACAAGAGACCCAGTACTTC. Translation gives CASSPGLIQETQYF.

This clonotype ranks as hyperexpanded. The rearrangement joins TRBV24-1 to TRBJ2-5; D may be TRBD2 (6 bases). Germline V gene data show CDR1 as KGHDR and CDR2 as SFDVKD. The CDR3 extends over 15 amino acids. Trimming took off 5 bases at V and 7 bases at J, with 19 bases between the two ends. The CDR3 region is CATSAGDLGGGTQYF. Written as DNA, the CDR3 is TGTGCCACCAGTGCTGGCGATTTGGGAGGAGGGACCCAGTACTTC.

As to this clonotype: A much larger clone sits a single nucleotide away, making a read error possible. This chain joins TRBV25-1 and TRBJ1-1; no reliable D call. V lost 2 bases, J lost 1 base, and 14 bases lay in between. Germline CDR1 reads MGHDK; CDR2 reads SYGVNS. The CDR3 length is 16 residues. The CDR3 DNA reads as TGTGCCAGCAGTGAAAGGCCGCGGGTCGGGAACACTGAAGCTTTCTTT. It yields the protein CASSERPRVGNTEAFF.

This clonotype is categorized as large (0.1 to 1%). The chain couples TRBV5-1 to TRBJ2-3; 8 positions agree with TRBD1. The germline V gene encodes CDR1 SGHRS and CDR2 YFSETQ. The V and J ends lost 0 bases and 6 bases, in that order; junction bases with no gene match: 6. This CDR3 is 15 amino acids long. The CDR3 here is CASSLEGQGADTQYF. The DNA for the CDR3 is TGCGCCAGCAGCTTGGAGGGTCAGGGGGCGGATACGCAGTATTTT.

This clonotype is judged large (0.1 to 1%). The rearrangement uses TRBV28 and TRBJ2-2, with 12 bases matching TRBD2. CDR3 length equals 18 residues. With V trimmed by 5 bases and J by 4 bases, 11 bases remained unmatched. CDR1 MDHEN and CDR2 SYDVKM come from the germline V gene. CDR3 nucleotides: TGTGCCAGCAGTCCACGCCGGGGACTAGCGGGCCTCACCGGGGAGCTGTTTTTT. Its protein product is CASSPRRGLAGLTGELFF.

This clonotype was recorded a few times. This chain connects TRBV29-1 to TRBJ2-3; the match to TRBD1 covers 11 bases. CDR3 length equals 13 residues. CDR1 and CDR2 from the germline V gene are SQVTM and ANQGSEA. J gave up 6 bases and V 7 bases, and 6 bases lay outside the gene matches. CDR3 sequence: CSARTGGMDTQYF. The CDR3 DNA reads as TGCAGCGCCCGGACAGGGGGCATGGATACGCAGTATTTT.

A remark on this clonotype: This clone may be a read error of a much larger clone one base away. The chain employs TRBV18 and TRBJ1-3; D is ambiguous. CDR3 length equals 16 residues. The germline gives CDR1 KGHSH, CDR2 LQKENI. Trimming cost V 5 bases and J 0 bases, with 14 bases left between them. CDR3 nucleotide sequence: TGTGCCAGCTCAGTTGTTGCCCTCGACTCTGGAAACACCATATATTTT. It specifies CASSVVALDSGNTIYF.

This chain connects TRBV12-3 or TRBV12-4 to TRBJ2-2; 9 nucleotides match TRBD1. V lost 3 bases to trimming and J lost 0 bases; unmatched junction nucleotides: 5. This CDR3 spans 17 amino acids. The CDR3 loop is CASSFGNRGPNTGELFF. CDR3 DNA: TGTGCCAGCAGTTTCGGGAACAGGGGGCCGAACACCGGGGAGCTGTTTTTT.